This entry is about one TCR beta chain. Its matching antigen is unknown. In germline, CDR1 is ENHRY, CDR2 SYGVKD. V dropped 6 bases and J dropped 7; count of bases not matched to a gene: 16. This CDR3 has 16 residues. The data were taken from a study of blood T cells in healthy people across ages. The study's findings and limits: Both higher diversity and more naive CD4+ cells marked long-lived donors when set against aged donors. Naive T cell percentage by flow cytometry tracked strongly with beta diversity.

With a J-beta primer mix and a sample-barcoded 5' primer, a second PCR ran 7 to 11 cycles. Every cDNA molecule bore a tag from a template-switch adaptor containing 12 random nucleotides. TCRdb re-analysed the 5' RACE reads in MiXCR, keeping a single row per CDR3 protein. The sample yields over a million distinct CDR3 sequences, over 35% seen once. The material sequenced was blood. The clonotype originates from a woman in her sixties in good health. The chain couples TRBV10-3 to TRBJ2-7, with 9 positions matching TRBD2. DNA for the CDR3: TGTGCCATCAGCGGAGGAAGCGGGAGGAAGACTAATGAGCAGTACTTC. Its protein is CAISGGSGRKTNEQYF.